The present T cell receptor (beta chain) was sequenced within a study of CD8 T cells in ankylosing spondylitis. Whole-study results and caveats: One TCR beta motif, made up of seven to nine highly homologous variants, appeared characteristic of ankylosing spondylitis blood.

Germline V gene sequence: CDR1 KGHDR, CDR2 SFDVKD. V lost 10 bases and J 10 bases, leaving 15 bases between the germline ends. This CDR3 has 11 amino acids. Quantitative 5'-RACE with molecular barcodes generated TCR beta libraries. MiXCR, run by TCRdb on the 5' RACE reads, gives a single entry per CDR3 protein. Of approximately 500,000 distinct CDR3 sequences in the sample, over 9.5% were seen once. Notes on this clonotype: Its antigen is unidentified.

The V and J genes are TRBV24-1 and TRBJ1-1, with D maybe TRBD1 (5 bases). The source of this sequence is a male donor with ankylosing spondylitis. Sequenced: blood, either unsorted or a sorted T cell fraction (not recorded which). For the CDR3, the DNA is TGTGCCACTTCGAGTGGGGCGTCAGCTTTCTTT. Translating gives CATSSGASAFF.